This TCR beta chain comes out of a study of blood T cell repertoires in COVID-19. Study-wide context: PBMCs, B-cell-depleted T cells, or T cells provided the cDNA or gDNA that made up the material.

Source study methods: Estimation of nucleated cell counts was performed using reference gene primer amplification. Libraries were prepared by immunoSEQ multiplex PCR; TCRdb keeps only in-frame clonotypes and omits some of them. V, J and clone size were drawn from that table, and D and trimming were deduced from the DNA. The sample records 90,000 to 100,000 clones, around 67% being singletons. This CDR3 has 14 residues. The V and J ends lost 1 base and 6 bases respectively, with 10 bases between them. Germline V gene sequence: CDR1 SGHRS, CDR2 YFSETQ. The chain combines TRBV5-1 with TRBJ1-4; TRBD1 is a possible D gene (5 bases). Sequencing was carried out using peripheral blood. This sequence originates from a woman aged 60-70 years in a cohort sampled during active or convalescent COVID-19. The CDR3 coding sequence is TGCGCCAGCAGCTTGACAGGCATGGATGAAAAACTGTTTTTT. It codes for CASSLTGMDEKLFF.